This TCR beta chain derives from a study of human T cells and chemical hapten exposure. TCRdb re-called the RACE reads with MiXCR, one entry per CDR3 protein. This table holds 20,000 to 30,000 distinct CDR3 sequences, 8.5% to 9.5% found once. The CDR3 runs to 15 residues. Germline lookup yields CDR1 MNHEY and CDR2 SVGAGI. V lost 8 bases and J 6 bases, leaving 23 bases between the germline ends. As for time point: patch test 2, 6 weeks after DPC sensitization. Stated treatment: therapeutic diphenylcyclopropenone sensitization with weekly scalp DPC. Blood sampling preceded each patch test application. This TCR was sampled from a man aged 30 to 45 with alopecia areata. Some clones in this sample may be carry-over from other donors' samples. This specimen consisted of whole blood, obtained in connection with sensitization to the hapten diphenylcyclopropenone (DPC). The gene calls are TRBV6-5 and TRBJ2-7, with TRBD1 as a possible D gene (5 bases). The CDR3 DNA reads TGTGCCAGCCACCTCAGTGGACAAACTACCTGCGAGCAGTACTTC. It encodes CASHLSGQTTCEQYF.